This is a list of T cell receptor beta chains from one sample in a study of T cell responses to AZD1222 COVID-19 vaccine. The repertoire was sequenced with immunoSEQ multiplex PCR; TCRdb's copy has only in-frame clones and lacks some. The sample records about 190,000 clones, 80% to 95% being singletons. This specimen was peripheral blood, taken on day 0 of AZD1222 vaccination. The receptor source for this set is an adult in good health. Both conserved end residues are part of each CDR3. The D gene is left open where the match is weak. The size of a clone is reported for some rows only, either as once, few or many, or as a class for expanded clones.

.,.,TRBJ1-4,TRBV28,CASSTGTPNEKLFF,TGTGCCAGCAGCACCGGGACCCCAAATGAAAAACTGTTTTTT
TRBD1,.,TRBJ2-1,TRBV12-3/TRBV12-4,CASRARGLGEQFF,TGTGCCAGCAGGGCCAGGGGGCTAGGAGAGCAGTTCTTC
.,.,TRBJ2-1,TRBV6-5,CASSPNSYNEQFF,TGTGCCAGCAGTCCCAACTCCTACAATGAGCAGTTCTTC
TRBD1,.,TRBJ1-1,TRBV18,CASSPRTGEGTEAFF,TGTGCCAGCTCACCGAGGACAGGGGAAGGAACTGAAGCTTTCTTT
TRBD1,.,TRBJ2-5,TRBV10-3,CAISATGPEETQYF,TGTGCCATCAGCGCGACAGGGCCGGAGGAGACCCAGTACTTC
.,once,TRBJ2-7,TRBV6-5,CASSYGGPSPPTRQYF,TGTGCCAGCAGTTACGGGGGACCGAGCCCCCCTACGAGGCAGTACTTC
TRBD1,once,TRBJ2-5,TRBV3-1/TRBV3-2,CASSPGRDRLWETQYF,TGTGCCAGCAGCCCCGGTAGGGACAGGCTGTGGGAGACCCAGTACTTC
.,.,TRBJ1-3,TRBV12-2,CASRLERNTIYF,TGTGCAAGTCGCTTAGAGCGGAACACCATATATTTT
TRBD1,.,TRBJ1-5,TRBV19,CASSKAPPRQGGHQPQHF,TGTGCCAGTAGTAAGGCGCCCCCGCGACAGGGTGGACATCAGCCCCAGCATTTT
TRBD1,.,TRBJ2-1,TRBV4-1,CASSAQDRAGEQFF,TGCGCCAGCAGCGCCCAGGACAGGGCCGGTGAGCAGTTCTTC
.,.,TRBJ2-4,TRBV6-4,CASSDSSWQSLFVQYF,TGTGCCAGCAGTGACTCCTCTTGGCAGTCGCTATTCGTCCAGTACTTC
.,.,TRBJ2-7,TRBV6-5,CASSYSGDPYEQYF,TGTGCCAGCAGTTACTCCGGGGATCCCTACGAGCAGTACTTC
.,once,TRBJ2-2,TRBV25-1,CASSDTGTRNTGELFF,TGTGCCAGCAGTGATACCGGGACACGGAACACCGGGGAGCTGTTTTTT
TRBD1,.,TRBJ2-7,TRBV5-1,CASSQAGTGSYEQYF,TGCGCCAGCAGCCAAGCTGGGACAGGGAGCTACGAGCAGTACTTC
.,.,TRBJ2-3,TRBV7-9,CASSLGKDTQYF,TGTGCCAGCAGCTTGGGGAAAGATACGCAGTATTTT
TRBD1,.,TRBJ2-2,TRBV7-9,CASSLVGTGNTGELFF,TGTGCCAGCAGCTTAGTTGGGACAGGGAACACCGGGGAGCTGTTTTTT
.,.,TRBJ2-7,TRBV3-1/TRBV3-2,CASSQVRFSYEQYF,TGTGCCAGCAGCCAAGTTCGTTTCTCCTACGAGCAGTACTTC
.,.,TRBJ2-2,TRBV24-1,CATSATAPNTGELFF,TGTGCCACCAGTGCTACAGCTCCGAACACCGGGGAGCTGTTTTTT
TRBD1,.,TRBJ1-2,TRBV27,CASSLDWGQGHGYTF,TGTGCCAGCAGTTTAGATTGGGGACAGGGTCATGGCTACACCTTC
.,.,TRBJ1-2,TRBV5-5,CASSRDINYGYTF,TGTGCCAGCAGCCGGGACATAAACTATGGCTACACCTTC
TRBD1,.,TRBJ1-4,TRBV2,CASSEGGQGTEKLFF,TGTGCCAGCAGTGAAGGTGGACAGGGGACTGAAAAACTGTTTTTT
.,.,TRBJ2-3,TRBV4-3,CASSQDSVILHSTQYF,TGCGCCAGCAGCCAAGACTCAGTTATCCTCCACTCTACGCAGTATTTT
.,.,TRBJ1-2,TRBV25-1,CASSESRTTANYGYTF,TGTGCCAGCAGTGAGTCCCGGACGACAGCTAACTATGGCTACACCTTC
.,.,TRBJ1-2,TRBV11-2,CASSPGSGRGYGYTF,TGTGCCAGCAGCCCAGGGTCAGGGAGAGGCTATGGCTACACCTTC
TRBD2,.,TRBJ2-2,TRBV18,CASSPSTGGITGELFF,TGTGCCAGCTCACCCTCCACGGGGGGGATCACCGGGGAGCTGTTTTTT
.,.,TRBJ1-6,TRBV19,CASSRRQGSPLHF,TGTGCCAGTTCGCGTCGGCAGGGCTCACCCCTCCACTTT
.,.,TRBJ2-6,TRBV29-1,CSFPVSGANVLTF,TGCAGCTTCCCGGTGTCTGGGGCCAACGTCCTGACTTTC
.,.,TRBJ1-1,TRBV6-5,CASSRNTEAFF,TGTGCCAGCAGTAGGAACACTGAAGCTTTCTTT
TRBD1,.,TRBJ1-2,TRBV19,CASSMDRQGSPYGYTF,TGTGCCAGTAGTATGGATCGACAGGGGAGCCCCTATGGCTACACCTTC
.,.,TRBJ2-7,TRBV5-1,CASSWGAEFEQYF,TGCGCCAGCAGCTGGGGCGCAGAGTTCGAGCAGTACTTC
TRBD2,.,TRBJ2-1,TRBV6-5,CASSPSTGGVEEQFF,TGTGCCAGCAGTCCTTCCACTGGGGGGGTTGAGGAGCAGTTCTTC
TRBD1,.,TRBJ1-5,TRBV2,CASSGQGRNQPQHF,TGTGCCAGCAGTGGACAGGGACGCAATCAGCCCCAGCATTTT
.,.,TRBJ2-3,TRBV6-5,CASSYVRGSPDTQYF,TGTGCCAGCAGTTACGTCCGGGGGAGTCCAGATACGCAGTATTTT
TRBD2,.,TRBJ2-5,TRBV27,CASSLLGGYQETQYF,TGTGCCAGCAGCCTATTGGGGGGGTACCAAGAGACCCAGTACTTC
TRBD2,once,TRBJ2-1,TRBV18,CASSPGLAGGQGPFEEQFF,TGTGCCAGCTCACCCGGACTAGCGGGGGGACAAGGCCCATTTGAGGAGCAGTTCTTC
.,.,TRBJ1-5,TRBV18,CASSPRGSRNQPQHF,TGTGCCAGCTCACCACGGGGGTCCCGCAATCAGCCCCAGCATTTT
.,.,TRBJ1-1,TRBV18,CASSPRSADNTEAFF,TGTGCCAGCTCACCACGGTCGGCGGACAACACTGAAGCTTTCTTT
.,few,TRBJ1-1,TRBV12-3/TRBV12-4,CASSFLENTEAFF,TGTGCCAGCAGTTTTCTGGAGAACACTGAAGCTTTCTTT
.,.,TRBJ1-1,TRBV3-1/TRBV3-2,CASSQYGGSTEAFF,TGTGCCAGCAGCCAATATGGGGGTTCGACTGAAGCTTTCTTT
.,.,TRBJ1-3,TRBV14,CASSQVSNTIYF,TGTGCCAGCAGCCAAGTTTCAAACACCATATATTTT
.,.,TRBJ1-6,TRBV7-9,CASSLLSTTSPLHF,TGTGCCAGCAGCTTATTATCGACCACTTCACCCCTCCACTTT
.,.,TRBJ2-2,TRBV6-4,CASSPQGRGTGELFF,TGTGCCAGCAGTCCACAGGGCCGGGGTACCGGGGAGCTGTTTTTT
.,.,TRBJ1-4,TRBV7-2,CASSLVIRDPGYEKLFF,TGTGCCAGCAGCTTAGTGATACGGGACCCGGGCTATGAAAAACTGTTTTTT
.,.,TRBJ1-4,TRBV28,CASSSGGAGEKLFF,TGTGCCAGCAGCTCGGGGGGGGCTGGAGAAAAACTGTTTTTT